This is a list of T cell receptor beta chains from one sample in a study of post-analysis software for immune sequencing data. TCRdb analysed the PCR reads with MiXCR anew, one entry per CDR3 protein. This sample yields about 820,000 distinct CDR3 sequences, of which about 57% are seen a single time; 4.6% belongs to the top ten. Material: blood. These receptors were collected from a girl under 18 with multiple sclerosis. The conserved cysteine and the conserved F or W are not part of the CDR3 here. The D gene is left open where the match is weak. Size is stated for part of the rows, as once, few or many counts, or as a class when the clone is expanded.

size,V,J,D,CDR3
few,TRBV5-1,TRBJ2-5,-,ASSSERQETQY
few,TRBV6-5,TRBJ1-2,TRBD1,ASSYSRSSGTAYGYT
few,TRBV20-1,TRBJ2-3,TRBD2,SARAHRASGSSDTQY
-,TRBV7-9,TRBJ1-1,-,ASSALRGANEAF
-,TRBV29-1,TRBJ2-1,TRBD2,SVDPTGGGNEQF
-,TRBV15,TRBJ2-2,-,ATSRRDMDAGELF
-,TRBV5-6,TRBJ1-1,-,ASSLDWIENTEAF
-,TRBV20-1,-,-,SAGGIAKNIQY
-,TRBV29-1,TRBJ2-1,-,SVLRLNEQF
-,TRBV5-6,TRBJ2-7,-,ASTLRRGSYEQY
-,TRBV7-9,TRBJ2-2,TRBD2,ASSPPSGSGTGELF
-,TRBV29-1,TRBJ2-3,-,SVDPRGGTDTQY
few,TRBV5-1,TRBJ2-1,-,ASSYAVDNEQF
few,TRBV12-3/TRBV12-4,TRBJ2-1,-,ASSPNLNNEQF
few,TRBV12-3/TRBV12-4,TRBJ2-5,TRBD1,ASSPRDRGMETQY
few,TRBV5-6,TRBJ1-5,-,ASSMIDSNQPQH